The subject of this entry is one T cell receptor beta chain. No antigen is known for it. This record comes from a study of response to subunit inactivated influenza vaccine. Germline CDR1 is SQVTM and CDR2 is ANQGSEA. The CDR3 consists of 14 residues. The ends were cut back, 3 bases at V and 1 base at J, with 13 bases in the middle. Study-level results: Authors suggested seasonal influenza vaccinations each recruit few new T cells.

TCRdb fed the RT-PCR reads into MiXCR, producing one record per CDR3 protein. The sample yields approximately 310,000 distinct CDR3 sequences, just over 20% seen once. Specimen: PBMCs from blood, collected roughly 20 months after vaccination. The chain combines TRBV29-1 with TRBJ2-7; the D gene is possibly TRBD1 (5 bases). This TCR came from a man aged 50 to 69 who received an inactivated influenza vaccine. The CDR3 sequence is CSVEGQGGSYEQYF. The CDR3 nucleotides read TGCAGCGTTGAGGGTCAGGGCGGTTCCTACGAGCAGTACTTC.